A selection of T cell receptor beta chains follows, all from one sample in a study of T-cell memory formation after mild COVID-19. Via MiXCR, TCRdb re-called the 5' RACE reads, giving one row per CDR3 protein. Among 500,000 to 600,000 distinct CDR3 sequences listed, about a sixth were seen once. Input material: PBMCs or a T cell subset sorted from them (not recorded which). The receptors derive from an adult woman who had mild COVID-19 (a few samples of this study predate the infection). Cell type and time point are not known. Both conserved end residues are part of each CDR3. A D gene is named only where the DNA matches it firmly. The size entry is marked missing in some rows and otherwise reads once, few, many or a size class.

d_gene: TRBD1
abundance: few
j_gene: TRBJ2-1
v_gene: TRBV7-3
CDR3nt: TGTGCCAGCAGCTACAGCCGGGACAGGGGAAACAATGAGCAGTTCTTC
CDR3aa: CASSYSRDRGNNEQFF

d_gene: -
abundance: -
j_gene: TRBJ2-3
v_gene: TRBV7-3
CDR3nt: TGTGCCAGCAGCTTGGGGGGGGCCCAAAGGGCAGATACGCAGTATTTT
CDR3aa: CASSLGGAQRADTQYF

d_gene: -
abundance: few
j_gene: TRBJ1-2
v_gene: TRBV6-5
CDR3nt: TGTGCCAGCAGTTACTACGGAGATGGCTACACCTTC
CDR3aa: CASSYYGDGYTF

d_gene: TRBD2
abundance: -
j_gene: TRBJ2-7
v_gene: TRBV7-2
CDR3nt: TGTGCCAGCAGCTTAGAGGGAAGGACTAGCGGAGAGTTCTTC
CDR3aa: CASSLEGRTSGEFF

d_gene: -
abundance: -
j_gene: TRBJ2-1
v_gene: TRBV2
CDR3nt: TGTGCCAGCAGTTCTTGGACTCCTCAGGATGAGCAGTTCTTC
CDR3aa: CASSSWTPQDEQFF

d_gene: TRBD1
abundance: -
j_gene: TRBJ2-3
v_gene: TRBV25-1
CDR3nt: TGTGCCAGCAGGGACAGGCTAGCGCAGTATTTT
CDR3aa: CASRDRLAQYF

d_gene: TRBD1
abundance: -
j_gene: TRBJ2-1
v_gene: TRBV27
CDR3nt: TGTGCCAGCAGTTTGACAGGGCTCGATGAGCAGTTCTTC
CDR3aa: CASSLTGLDEQFF

d_gene: TRBD1
abundance: -
j_gene: TRBJ1-1
v_gene: TRBV27
CDR3nt: TGTGCCAGCAGTTCTAACAGGGGGACTGAAGCTTTCTTT
CDR3aa: CASSSNRGTEAFF

d_gene: -
abundance: few
j_gene: TRBJ1-1
v_gene: TRBV7-9
CDR3nt: TGTGCCAGCAGCTTAGCGCGACCGAGAATGGAAGCTTTCTTT
CDR3aa: CASSLARPRMEAFF

d_gene: TRBD2
abundance: few
j_gene: TRBJ2-1
v_gene: TRBV19
CDR3nt: TGTGCCAGTAGGCCACTAGCGGGCGGTGAGCAGTTCTTC
CDR3aa: CASRPLAGGEQFF

d_gene: TRBD2
abundance: -
j_gene: TRBJ2-1
v_gene: TRBV20-1
CDR3nt: TGCAGTGCTAGAGCGCTAGCGGGGGGTGGGAATGAGCAGTTCTTC
CDR3aa: CSARALAGGGNEQFF

d_gene: -
abundance: few
j_gene: TRBJ2-3
v_gene: TRBV5-4
CDR3nt: TGTGCCAGCAGCTCGGGTAGCCCGCAGTATTTT
CDR3aa: CASSSGSPQYF

d_gene: TRBD1
abundance: -
j_gene: TRBJ2-3
v_gene: TRBV5-1
CDR3nt: TGCGCCAGCAGCTTGGCCCCGACAGGGGGCACAGATACGCAGTATTTT
CDR3aa: CASSLAPTGGTDTQYF

d_gene: TRBD1
abundance: few
j_gene: TRBJ2-3
v_gene: TRBV7-8
CDR3nt: TGTGCGACTGTGGGACAGGAGAACACAGATACGCAGTATTTT
CDR3aa: CATVGQENTDTQYF

d_gene: TRBD2
abundance: few
j_gene: TRBJ2-3
v_gene: TRBV20-1
CDR3nt: TGCAGTGCTAGAGAGAGCGGGAGATATACGCAGTATTTT
CDR3aa: CSARESGRYTQYF

d_gene: -
abundance: -
j_gene: TRBJ1-1
v_gene: TRBV30
CDR3nt: TGTGCCTGGAGTGTCCCAGGGGATCCTCGGAGGAACACTGAAGCTTTCTTT
CDR3aa: CAWSVPGDPRRNTEAFF

d_gene: TRBD1
abundance: -
j_gene: TRBJ1-2
v_gene: TRBV12-3/TRBV12-4
CDR3nt: TGTGCCAGCAGTCGGACAGGGATCGTGGTCGGGTCTGGCTACACCTTC
CDR3aa: CASSRTGIVVGSGYTF

d_gene: -
abundance: many
j_gene: TRBJ2-7
v_gene: TRBV20-1
CDR3nt: TGCAGTGCCATACTAGCACAAGGCTACGAGCAGTACTTC
CDR3aa: CSAILAQGYEQYF

d_gene: -
abundance: few
j_gene: TRBJ2-1
v_gene: TRBV27
CDR3nt: TGTGCCAGCAGTTTGGAGGGGTGGTACAATGAGCAGTTCTTC
CDR3aa: CASSLEGWYNEQFF

d_gene: TRBD2
abundance: -
j_gene: TRBJ2-3
v_gene: TRBV2
CDR3nt: TGTGCCAGCACCCATACTGGGACTAGCGGGGTAGATACGCAGTATTTT
CDR3aa: CASTHTGTSGVDTQYF

d_gene: -
abundance: few
j_gene: TRBJ2-2
v_gene: TRBV6-1
CDR3nt: TGTGCCTCGCGATGGCCGAACACCGGGGAGCTGTTTTTT
CDR3aa: CASRWPNTGELFF

d_gene: -
abundance: many
j_gene: TRBJ2-1
v_gene: TRBV12-3/TRBV12-4
CDR3nt: TGTGCCAGCAGTTGGGGGGGCGGGGACAATGAGCAGTTCTTC
CDR3aa: CASSWGGGDNEQFF

d_gene: TRBD1
abundance: few
j_gene: TRBJ1-1
v_gene: TRBV25-1
CDR3nt: TGTGCCAGCAGTGAACCCGGGACAGGGGGGACTGAAGCTTTCTTT
CDR3aa: CASSEPGTGGTEAFF

d_gene: TRBD1
abundance: -
j_gene: TRBJ1-5
v_gene: TRBV12-3/TRBV12-4
CDR3nt: TGTGCCAGCAGTCGACAGGGATCAAGTCAGCCCCAGCATTTT
CDR3aa: CASSRQGSSQPQHF

d_gene: TRBD2
abundance: -
j_gene: TRBJ2-7
v_gene: TRBV2
CDR3nt: TGTGCCAGCAGTGCGGGGGGCTCCTACGAGCAGTACTTC
CDR3aa: CASSAGGSYEQYF

d_gene: -
abundance: few
j_gene: TRBJ2-5
v_gene: TRBV7-9
CDR3nt: TGTGCCAGCAGCTCCCGGGACCCAGAACAGTACCAAGAGACCCAGTACTTC
CDR3aa: CASSSRDPEQYQETQYF

d_gene: TRBD1
abundance: -
j_gene: TRBJ2-7
v_gene: TRBV9
CDR3nt: TGTGCCAGCAGCGACGGACAGGTAGCCTACGAGCAGTACTTC
CDR3aa: CASSDGQVAYEQYF

d_gene: -
abundance: few
j_gene: TRBJ1-5
v_gene: TRBV24-1
CDR3nt: TGTGCCACCAGTGATAGGCCGGACGGCAATCAGCCCCAGCATTTT
CDR3aa: CATSDRPDGNQPQHF

d_gene: TRBD1
abundance: -
j_gene: TRBJ2-2
v_gene: TRBV4-2
CDR3nt: TGTGCCAGCAGCCGAGCCGGGACAGGGGAGAACACCGGGGAGCTGTTTTTT
CDR3aa: CASSRAGTGENTGELFF

d_gene: -
abundance: few
j_gene: TRBJ2-3
v_gene: TRBV7-3
CDR3nt: TGTGCCAGCAGCCTCCTGGGGGCAGGAGATACGCAGTATTTT
CDR3aa: CASSLLGAGDTQYF

d_gene: TRBD1
abundance: few
j_gene: TRBJ2-7
v_gene: TRBV12-3/TRBV12-4
CDR3nt: TGTGCCAGCAGTCCGTTCGGGACAGGGGAGTACTTC
CDR3aa: CASSPFGTGEYF

d_gene: -
abundance: few
j_gene: TRBJ1-1
v_gene: TRBV7-2
CDR3nt: TGTGCCAGCAGCTCGTCGGGCACTGAAGCTTTCTTT
CDR3aa: CASSSSGTEAFF

d_gene: -
abundance: -
j_gene: TRBJ2-1
v_gene: TRBV7-9
CDR3nt: TGTGCCAGCAGCTTAGGTGATATTGGATACAATGAGCAGTTCTTC
CDR3aa: CASSLGDIGYNEQFF

d_gene: TRBD2
abundance: -
j_gene: TRBJ2-3
v_gene: TRBV7-8
CDR3nt: TGTGCCAGCAGCCCTTGGGCTAGCGGGGGGGGAGATACGCAGTATTTT
CDR3aa: CASSPWASGGGDTQYF

d_gene: TRBD1
abundance: -
j_gene: TRBJ1-1
v_gene: TRBV4-1
CDR3nt: TGCGCCAGCAGCCAACCTTCGGGACAGGGGGCTACTACTGAAGCTTTCTTT
CDR3aa: CASSQPSGQGATTEAFF

d_gene: TRBD1
abundance: -
j_gene: TRBJ2-5
v_gene: TRBV5-6
CDR3nt: TGTGCCAGCAGCCGCTGGACAGGGCTGCAAGAGACCCAGTACTTC
CDR3aa: CASSRWTGLQETQYF

d_gene: -
abundance: -
j_gene: TRBJ2-3
v_gene: TRBV5-1
CDR3nt: TGCGCCAGCAGCTTAGACGGGAACAGCCCTACGGATACGCAGTATTTT
CDR3aa: CASSLDGNSPTDTQYF

d_gene: TRBD1
abundance: -
j_gene: TRBJ2-6
v_gene: TRBV12-3/TRBV12-4
CDR3nt: TGTGCCAGCAGTTTAATCCCGGGACAGGGTCGCTCTGGGGCCAACGTCCTGACTTTC
CDR3aa: CASSLIPGQGRSGANVLTF

d_gene: -
abundance: -
j_gene: TRBJ2-1
v_gene: TRBV12-3/TRBV12-4
CDR3nt: TGTGCCAGCAGGTCGGGGTTTAGCTCCTACAATGAGCAGTTCTTC
CDR3aa: CASRSGFSSYNEQFF

d_gene: TRBD2
abundance: few
j_gene: TRBJ2-1
v_gene: TRBV9
CDR3nt: TGTGCCAGCGGCTCCTCTAGCGGGGCTCCCGACGGTGAGCAGTTCTTC
CDR3aa: CASGSSSGAPDGEQFF

d_gene: -
abundance: few
j_gene: TRBJ2-3
v_gene: TRBV7-9
CDR3nt: TGTGCCAGCAGGCGTACGGAAGGGCTGGATACGCAGTATTTT
CDR3aa: CASRRTEGLDTQYF

d_gene: TRBD1
abundance: few
j_gene: TRBJ2-1
v_gene: TRBV29-1
CDR3nt: TGCAGCGCCGGGACAGGGGCCTACAATGAGCAGTTCTTC
CDR3aa: CSAGTGAYNEQFF

d_gene: TRBD2
abundance: few
j_gene: TRBJ2-7
v_gene: TRBV7-9
CDR3nt: TGTGCCGCAGCGGGGGGCAAAGCCTACGAGCAGTACTTC
CDR3aa: CAAAGGKAYEQYF

d_gene: TRBD2
abundance: few
j_gene: TRBJ2-1
v_gene: TRBV9
CDR3nt: TGTGCCACTACTAGCGGAGCCAACAATGAGCAGTTCTTC
CDR3aa: CATTSGANNEQFF

d_gene: -
abundance: -
j_gene: TRBJ2-2
v_gene: TRBV15
CDR3nt: TGTGCCAGGGGCACAGTGAACACCGGGGAGCTGTTTTTT
CDR3aa: CARGTVNTGELFF

d_gene: -
abundance: few
j_gene: TRBJ2-5
v_gene: TRBV7-9
CDR3nt: TGTGCCAGCAGCTTAGAAGAAGGGGAGAAGGAGACCCAGTACTTC
CDR3aa: CASSLEEGEKETQYF

d_gene: -
abundance: few
j_gene: TRBJ2-5
v_gene: TRBV30
CDR3nt: TGTGCCTGGAGCAGGATCGGCAGTGAAGAGACCCAGTACTTC
CDR3aa: CAWSRIGSEETQYF

d_gene: TRBD2
abundance: -
j_gene: TRBJ2-3
v_gene: TRBV19
CDR3nt: TGTGCCAGTAGTATCTCCTGGACTAGCGGGCGCACAGATACGCAGTATTTT
CDR3aa: CASSISWTSGRTDTQYF